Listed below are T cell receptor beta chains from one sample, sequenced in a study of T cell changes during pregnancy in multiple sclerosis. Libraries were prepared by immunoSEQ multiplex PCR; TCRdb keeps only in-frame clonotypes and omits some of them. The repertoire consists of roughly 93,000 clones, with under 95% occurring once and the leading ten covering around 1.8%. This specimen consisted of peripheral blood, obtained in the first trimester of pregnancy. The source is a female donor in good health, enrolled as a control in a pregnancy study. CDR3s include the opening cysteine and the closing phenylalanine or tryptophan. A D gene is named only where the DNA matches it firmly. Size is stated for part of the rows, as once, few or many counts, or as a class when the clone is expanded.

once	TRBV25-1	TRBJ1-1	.	CASSGRLNTEAFF	TGTGCCAGCAGTGGCAGATTGAACACTGAAGCTTTCTTT
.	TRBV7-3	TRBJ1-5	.	CASSADKHQPQHF	TGTGCCAGCAGCGCTGATAAGCATCAGCCCCAGCATTTT
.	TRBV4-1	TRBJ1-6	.	CASSQRSAANSPLHF	TGCGCCAGCAGCCAGCGGTCGGCAGCTAATTCACCCCTCCACTTT
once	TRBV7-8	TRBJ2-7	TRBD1	CASSLVGQGRGEQYF	TGTGCCAGCAGCTTAGTGGGACAGGGTCGCGGCGAGCAGTACTTC
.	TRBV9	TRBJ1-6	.	CASSPRSSYNSPLHF	TGTGCCAGCAGCCCCCGTAGCTCCTATAATTCACCCCTCCACTTT
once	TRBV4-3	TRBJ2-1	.	CASSQETATYNEQFF	TGCGCCAGCAGCCAAGAAACAGCCACGTACAATGAGCAGTTCTTC
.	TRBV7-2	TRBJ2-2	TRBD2	CASSLGAGGVFAGELFF	TGTGCCAGCAGCTTGGGCGCGGGGGGCGTCTTCGCCGGGGAGCTGTTTTTT
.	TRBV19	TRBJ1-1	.	CASTIQGMNTEAFF	TGTGCCAGTACCATACAGGGTATGAACACTGAAGCTTTCTTT
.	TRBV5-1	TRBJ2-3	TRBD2	CASSPAGERGFADTQYF	TGCGCCAGCAGCCCGGCTGGCGAGCGGGGCTTCGCAGATACGCAGTATTTT
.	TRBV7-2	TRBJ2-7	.	CASSLAGGAREQYF	TGTGCCAGCAGCTTAGCAGGGGGGGCGAGGGAGCAGTACTTC
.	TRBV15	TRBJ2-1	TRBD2	CATSRDLAGGDNEQFF	TGTGCCACCAGCAGAGATCTAGCGGGGGGGGACAATGAGCAGTTCTTC
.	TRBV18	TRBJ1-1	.	CASSQQNTEAFF	TGTGCCAGCTCGCAACAGAACACTGAAGCTTTCTTT
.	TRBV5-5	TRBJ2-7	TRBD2	CASSGRVTNEQYF	TGTGCCAGCAGCGGGAGGGTCACTAATGAGCAGTACTTC
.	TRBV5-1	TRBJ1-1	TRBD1	CASSLERQGNTEAFF	TGCGCCAGCAGCTTGGAAAGACAGGGCAACACTGAAGCTTTCTTT
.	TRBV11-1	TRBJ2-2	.	CASSFLRNTGELFF	TGTGCCAGCAGCTTTCTCCGGAACACCGGGGAGCTGTTTTTT
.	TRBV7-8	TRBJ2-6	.	CASSLDRPSGANVLTF	TGTGCCAGCAGCTTAGACAGACCGTCTGGGGCCAACGTCCTGACTTTC
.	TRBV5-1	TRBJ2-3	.	CASSLMLAVSTDTQYF	TGCGCCAGCAGCTTGATGTTGGCGGTCAGCACAGATACGCAGTATTTT
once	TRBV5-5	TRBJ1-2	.	CASSFTTLNYGYTF	TGTGCCAGCAGCTTTACGACACTCAACTATGGCTACACCTTC
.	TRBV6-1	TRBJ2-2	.	CASKIFGELFF	TGTGCCAGCAAAATCTTCGGGGAGCTGTTTTTT
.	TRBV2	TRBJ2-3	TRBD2	CASSGNTDTQYF	TGTGCCAGTAGCGGGAACACAGATACGCAGTATTTT
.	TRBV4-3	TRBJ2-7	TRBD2	CASSLLAGGPYEQYF	TGCGCCAGCAGCTTGTTAGCGGGGGGACCCTACGAGCAGTACTTC
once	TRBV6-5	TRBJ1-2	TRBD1	CASTLTTGHYGYTF	TGTGCCAGTACATTGACGACAGGGCACTATGGCTACACCTTC
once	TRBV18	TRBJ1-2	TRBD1	CASSLSGTGPGYTF	TGTGCCAGCTCACTATCCGGGACAGGGCCTGGCTACACCTTC
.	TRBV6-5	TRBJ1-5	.	CASSYTRAQPQHF	TGTGCCAGCAGTTACACCAGGGCTCAGCCCCAGCATTTT
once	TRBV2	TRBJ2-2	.	CASSVGAPGELFF	TGTGCCAGCAGTGTAGGGGCCCCCGGGGAGCTGTTTTTT